The TCR beta chain described here comes from a study of T cells in Graves' hyperthyroidism and ophthalmopathy. Study observations and caveats: A median 6.5 months before onset, the model predicted ophthalmopathy.

A word on this clonotype: Its matching antigen is unknown.

Stable hyperthyroidism: no ophthalmopathy progression over 18 months of follow-up. Uncontrolled infections, other autoimmune diseases, pregnancy or lactation led to exclusion of patients. Diagnostic assessment was based on clinical symptoms, serum thyroxine and TRAb, thyroid ultrasound and orbital computed tomography. The investigators amplified TCR beta CDR3 regions from RNA transcripts. A set of HTBI primers served as the primers for a first-round RT-PCR of the TCR CDR3. TCRdb re-derived calls from the multiplex PCR reads in MiXCR, one entry per CDR3 protein. Here the sample spans a few hundred thousand distinct CDR3 sequences, around 46% being singletons. V was clipped by 2 bases and J by 4 bases, with 11 bases between them. This CDR3 region has 14 residues.

The V gene is TRBV12-3 or TRBV12-4, the J gene TRBJ1-2; D not resolved. The TCR was taken from a woman aged 18-30 years with Graves' hyperthyroidism. Sequencing was carried out using peripheral blood or thyroid tissue (not recorded which). In DNA, the CDR3 is TGTGCCAGCAGTTTAACCGTCCGGTCCTATGGCTACACCTTC. Its translation is CASSLTVRSYGYTF.